The clone carrying this T cell receptor beta chain occurred a few times. Its antigen is still unknown. These data originate in a study of blood T cells in healthy people across ages. Findings and limits, study-wide: It was held that the diversity estimates obtained from one million T cells were underestimates.

V lost 7 bases and J lost 4, with 17 bases in between. The CDR3 length is 15 residues. CDR1 MNHEY and CDR2 SVGEGT come from the germline V gene. Isolated PBMCs totaled at least 6 million in each sample. For the second PCR, which ran for about 7 to 11 cycles, a sample-barcoded 5' primer and a J-beta primer mix were used. A minimum of 3 million CDR3-containing paired-end reads was obtained for each sample. TCRdb re-analysed the 5' RACE reads in MiXCR, keeping a single row per CDR3 protein. The sample has around 1.1 million distinct CDR3 sequences, more than 30% seen once. The rearrangement joins TRBV6-2 or TRBV6-3 to TRBJ2-1; TRBD1 or TRBD2 may be the D gene (5 bases each). The receptor comes from a man younger than 35 in good health. Specimen: blood. CDR3 DNA sequence: TGTGCCAGCAATCCGAGGGGCGGCGAGTACAATGAGCAGTTCTTC. It encodes CASNPRGGEYNEQFF.